Included here is one T cell receptor beta chain sequence, with context. Its antigen is not known. These data are taken from a study of T-cell memory formation after mild COVID-19. Study results and caveats: Clones contracting over day 15 to 85 were CD4/CD8 balanced, with later expanders leaning CD4+.

cDNA libraries for TCR alpha and TCR beta, carrying sample barcodes and UMIs, came from 5'RACE with constant-segment primers. TCRdb passed the 5' RACE reads through MiXCR, listing each CDR3 protein once. The data show 400,000 to 500,000 distinct CDR3 sequences, less than 25% seen once. Trimming took off 3 bases at V and 2 bases at J, with 11 bases between the two ends. CDR1 and CDR2 from the germline V gene are SGHRS and YFSETQ. The CDR3 sequence is 14 residues long. Sequences were obtained from PBMCs or a T cell subset sorted from them (not recorded which). V gene TRBV5-1 combines with J gene TRBJ1-2; D gene ambiguous. This clonotype was sampled from an adult woman who had mild COVID-19 (a few samples of this study predate the infection). Cell type and time point are not known. Here the CDR3 DNA reads TGCGCCAGCAGCTCCCCGACTGTGAACTATGGCTACACCTTC. The encoded protein is CASSSPTVNYGYTF.